What follows is one TCR beta chain and its context. In the original analysis: The assay estimated nucleated cells by amplifying reference gene primers. Data came from immunoSEQ multiplex PCR; TCRdb stores just in-frame clones and leaves some out. V and J calls and clone size are as listed in that table; D and trimming were resolved from the DNA. The profile shows about 50,000 clones, about 86% of them singletons. The data derive from a study of blood T cell repertoires in COVID-19. Study-wide background: Samples came from the United States, Italy and Spain, spanning acute and convalescent COVID-19. From T cells, B-cell-depleted T cells, or PBMCs came the material, which was cDNA or gDNA.

Germline CDR1 is KGHSH and CDR2 is LQKENI. Trimming cost V 2 bases and J 6 bases, with 17 bases left between them. The CDR3 is 15 amino acids. This chain uses TRBV18 with TRBJ2-7, with D tentatively TRBD1 (5 bases). Sequencing was done on a sample of peripheral blood. The sequence was obtained from a human donor in a cohort sampled during active COVID-19. In DNA form, the CDR3 reads TGTGCCAGCTCACCAATTGGGTTATCTCAGGGCGAGCAGTACTTC. Translated, it gives CASSPIGLSQGEQYF.